This T cell receptor beta chain appears in the sequencing data of a study of shared clonotypes between healthy human individuals. Assay: immunoSEQ multiplex PCR; the TCRdb copy retains only in-frame clones and omits some. The top ten hold 0.55% to 0.7% of the sample, which has more than 900,000 clones, about 80% seen once. The CDR3 has 13 residues. Germline V gene data show CDR1 as SGHNT and CDR2 as YENEEA. The V end was cut by 2 bases, the J end by 6 bases, with 7 bases between. Overall study results and limits: Four donors showed sharing of about 5.5% of naive CD4 clonotypes. Measured sharing among donors was expected to vary with sequencing depth.

As to this clone: The antigen is not known.

The TCR comes from a man aged 18 to 30 in good health. Some clones in this sample may be carry-over from other donors' samples. The sample was memory CD4+ T cells from PBMCs. Subset specified: CD45RA-negative fraction. V is TRBV11-3 and J is TRBJ2-2, with a tentative D call TRBD1 (6 bases). CDR3 loop: CASSLSGAGELFF. In DNA form, the CDR3 reads TGTGCCAGCAGCTTATCAGGGGCCGGGGAGCTGTTTTTT.